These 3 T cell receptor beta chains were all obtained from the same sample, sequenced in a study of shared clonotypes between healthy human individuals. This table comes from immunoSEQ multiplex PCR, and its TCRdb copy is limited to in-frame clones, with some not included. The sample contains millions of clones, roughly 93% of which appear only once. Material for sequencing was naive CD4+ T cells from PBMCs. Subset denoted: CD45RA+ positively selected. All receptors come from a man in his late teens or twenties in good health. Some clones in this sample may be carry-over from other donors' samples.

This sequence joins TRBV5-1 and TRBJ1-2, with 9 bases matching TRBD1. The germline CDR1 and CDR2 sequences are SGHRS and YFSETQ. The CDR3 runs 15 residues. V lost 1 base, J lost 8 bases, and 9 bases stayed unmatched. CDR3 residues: CASSLPGGTGKGYTF. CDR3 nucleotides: TGCGCCAGCAGCTTGCCAGGCGGGACAGGGAAAGGCTACACCTTC. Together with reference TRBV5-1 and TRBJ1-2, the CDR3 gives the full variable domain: KAGVTQTPRYLIKTRGQQVTLSCSPISGHRSVSWYQQTPGQGLQFLFEYFSETQRNKGNFPGRFSGRQFSNSRSEMNVSTLELGDSALYLCASSLPGGTGKGYTFGSGTRLTVV.

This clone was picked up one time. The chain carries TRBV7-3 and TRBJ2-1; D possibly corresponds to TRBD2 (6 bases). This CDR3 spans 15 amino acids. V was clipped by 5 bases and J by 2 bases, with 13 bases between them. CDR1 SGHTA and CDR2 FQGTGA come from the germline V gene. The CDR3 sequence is CASSQVSGTYNEQFF. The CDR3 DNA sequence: TGTGCCAGCAGCCAAGTTAGCGGAACCTACAATGAGCAGTTCTTC.

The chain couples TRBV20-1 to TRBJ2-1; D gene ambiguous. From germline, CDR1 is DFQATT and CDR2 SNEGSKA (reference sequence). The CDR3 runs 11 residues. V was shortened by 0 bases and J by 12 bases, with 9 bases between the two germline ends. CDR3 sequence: CSARDKGGQFF. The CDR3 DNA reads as TGCAGTGCTAGAGATAAAGGCGGGCAGTTCTTC.